These 22 T cell receptor beta chains were all obtained from the same sample, sequenced in a study of blood T cell repertoires in COVID-19. Some clones are missing from TCRdb's copy, which holds only in-frame ones; the method was immunoSEQ multiplex PCR. Of approximately 300,000 clones listed, almost 90% were seen once; the top ten hold under 1.1%. Specimen: peripheral blood. These receptors were taken from a woman between 40 and 55 years old with COVID-19, enrolled during active disease.

CDR3 region: CASSLAGVSGRAGETQYF. For the CDR3, the DNA is TGTGCCAGCAGCTTGGCCGGAGTTAGCGGGAGGGCCGGGGAGACCCAGTACTTC. This sequence joins TRBV5-8 and TRBJ2-5; 11 bases match TRBD2. CDR1 SGHTS and CDR2 YDEGEE come from the germline V gene. CDR3 length: 18 amino acids. After removal of 0 bases from V and 5 bases from J, the junction contained 12 bases not matched to a gene.

The chain recombines TRBV3-1 (or the pseudogene TRBV3-2) with TRBJ2-1; 13 bases fit TRBD2. With 1 base clipped from V and 2 bases from J, the junction kept 8 bases outside the gene matches. Germline CDR1 LGHDT, CDR2 YNNKEL (reference sequence). The CDR3 loop spans 19 amino acids. Here the CDR3 reads CASSQGLAGGKRPYNEQFF. Written as DNA, the CDR3 is TGTGCCAGCAGCCAAGGACTAGCGGGAGGTAAGAGACCCTACAATGAGCAGTTCTTC.

The chain uses TRBV28 and TRBJ1-6, with D possibly TRBD1 on 5 matching bases. The length of the CDR3 is 14 residues. Germline V gene data show CDR1 as MDHEN and CDR2 as SYDVKM. V lost 4 bases and J lost 9, with 13 bases in between. The CDR3 DNA is TGTGCCAGCAGTTCGACGGGACTGGCTTCACCCCTCCACTTT. Protein: CASSSTGLASPLHF.

The chain employs TRBV5-1 and TRBJ2-5; 8 bases fit TRBD1. Germline V gene lookup returns CDR1 SGHRS and CDR2 YFSETQ. The CDR3 has 15 amino acids. The V and J ends lost 6 bases and 4 bases, in that order; junction bases with no gene match: 11. CDR3 residues: CASIDPQGAGETQYF. In nucleotides, the CDR3 is TGCGCCAGCATCGATCCCCAGGGGGCTGGAGAGACCCAGTACTTC. Complete variable domain (other parts from reference TRBV5-1 and TRBJ2-5): KAGVTQTPRYLIKTRGQQVTLSCSPISGHRSVSWYQQTPGQGLQFLFEYFSETQRNKGNFPGRFSGRQFSNSRSEMNVSTLELGDSALYLCASIDPQGAGETQYFGPGTRLLVL.

This chain joins TRBV7-8 and TRBJ1-1; TRBD1 matches at 8 bases. The trim removed 5 bases at V and 0 bases at J, leaving 8 bases unmatched. The CDR3 is 16 residues long. The germline gives CDR1 SGHVS, CDR2 FQNEAQ. CDR3 DNA sequence: TGTGCCAGCAGCCGTCCAGGGGGCCTTATGAACACTGAAGCTTTCTTT. It codes for CASSRPGGLMNTEAFF.

This chain links TRBV3-1 (or the pseudogene TRBV3-2) with TRBJ2-1, with D possibly matching TRBD1 (6 bases). Trimming removed 3 bases from V and 1 base from J, with 13 bases in between. The CDR3 covers 16 residues. In germline, CDR1 is LGHDT, CDR2 YNNKEL (reference sequence). CDR3: CASSQARGGSYNEQFF. The CDR3 nucleotides are TGTGCCAGCAGCCAGGCCAGGGGCGGATCCTACAATGAGCAGTTCTTC.

V gene TRBV7-2 combines with J gene TRBJ1-1; 8 bases align to TRBD1. V dropped 4 bases and J dropped 4; count of bases not matched to a gene: 14. The germline V gene encodes CDR1 SGHTA and CDR2 FQGNSA. The CDR3 extends over 17 amino acids. This chain's CDR3 is CASSSRVTGGSGTEAFF. The CDR3 region has the DNA TGTGCCAGCAGCTCCCGCGTCACAGGGGGAAGTGGCACTGAAGCTTTCTTT. The full variable domain, completed using reference TRBV7-2 and TRBJ1-1, is GAGVSQSPSNKVTEKGKDVELRCDPISGHTALYWYRQSLGQGLEFLIYFQGNSAPDKSGLPSDRFSAERTGGSVSTLTIQRTQQEDSAVYLCASSSRVTGGSGTEAFFGQGTRLTVV.

V and J are TRBV15 and TRBJ1-5; 10 nucleotides line up with TRBD1. The CDR3 length is 15 residues. J was trimmed by 4 bases and V by 6 bases; bases with no gene match: 6. CDR1 and CDR2 (germline): LNHNV, YYDKDF (reference sequence). CDR3 in amino acids: CATSSRDRGNQPQHF. The CDR3 nucleotides read TGTGCCACCAGTTCCCGGGACAGGGGTAATCAGCCCCAGCATTTT.

This chain joins TRBV6-6 and TRBJ1-1; D is possibly TRBD1 (5 bases). With 4 bases removed from V and 4 bases from J, the gap between germline ends came to 16 bases. CDR3 length: 15 residues. Germline loops: CDR1 MNHNY, CDR2 SVGAGI (reference sequence). CDR3 amino acids: CASSLPARRGTEAFF. CDR3 coding DNA: TGTGCCAGCAGTTTACCGGCTAGAAGGGGCACTGAAGCTTTCTTT.

The J gene is TRBJ2-5, the V gene TRBV5-4, with TRBD1 matching 7 bases. The CDR3 length is 14 residues. V was clipped by 3 bases and J by 5 bases; unmatched bases: 7. Germline values: CDR1 SGHNT, CDR2 YYREEE (reference sequence). DNA for the CDR3: TGTGCCAGCAGCTCCCCAGGGGGTGGGGAGACCCAGTACTTC. Protein: CASSSPGGGETQYF.

The chain joins TRBV5-1 to TRBJ2-1; D is unclear. The CDR3 runs 15 residues. CDR1 is SGHRS and CDR2 is YFSETQ in the germline V gene. The ends were cut back, 3 bases at V and 0 bases at J, with 10 bases in the middle. The CDR3 DNA follows: TGCGCCAGCAGCTCGGCCCCGGGCTCCTACAATGAGCAGTTCTTC. This encodes CASSSAPGSYNEQFF.

The chain carries TRBV25-1 and TRBJ1-2; the D is unclear. V was shortened by 3 bases and J by 2 bases, with 4 bases between the two germline ends. The germline gives CDR1 MGHDK, CDR2 SYGVNS. The CDR3 is made up of 12 amino acids. CDR3 coding DNA: TGTGCCAGCAGTGACCGGAACTATGGCTACACCTTC. Its protein is CASSDRNYGYTF.

V is TRBV18 and J is TRBJ1-3; D ambiguous. Trimming took 3 bases from V and 0 from J, leaving 18 bases between them. In germline, CDR1 is KGHSH, CDR2 LQKENI. This CDR3 is built from 18 residues. In DNA, the CDR3 is TGTGCCAGCTCACCCAACCCCTTTGCGGGTCACTCTGGAAACACCATATATTTT. It is translated as CASSPNPFAGHSGNTIYF.

The gene calls are TRBV28 and TRBJ1-4; D uncertain. With 7 bases removed from V and 6 bases from J, the gap between germline ends came to 12 bases. The CDR3 sequence is 13 residues long. The germline CDR1 and CDR2 sequences are MDHEN and SYDVKM. In nucleotides, the CDR3 is TGTGCCAGCACCCCCGGCGGTTATGAAAAACTGTTTTTT. Translation: CASTPGGYEKLFF. Full variable domain (missing parts from reference TRBV28 and TRBJ1-4): DVKVTQSSRYLVKRTGEKVFLECVQDMDHENMFWYRQDPGLGLRLIYFSYDVKMKEKGDIPEGYSVSREKKERFSLILESASTNQTSMYLCASTPGGYEKLFFGSGTQLSVL.

The rearrangement links TRBV3-1 (or the pseudogene TRBV3-2) to TRBJ1-3; TRBD1 is a possible D gene (6 bases). Germline loops: CDR1 LGHDT, CDR2 YNNKEL (reference sequence). The V end lost 8 bases, the J end lost 2 bases, and 10 bases lay between the germline ends. This CDR3 is 13 amino acids long. CDR3 protein: CASGTYAGNTIYF. The CDR3 nucleotides read TGTGCCAGCGGGACATACGCTGGAAACACCATATATTTT.

This chain joins TRBV27 and TRBJ1-1, with D possibly TRBD1 on 5 matching bases. Per germline, CDR1 MNHEY and CDR2 SMNVEV (reference sequence). This CDR3 has 16 residues. The germline V and J ends were trimmed by 5 bases and 0 bases, with 16 bases remaining between them. CDR3 protein: CASSPRDFLLNTEAFF. CDR3 DNA sequence: TGTGCCAGCAGTCCCCGGGACTTTCTTCTGAACACTGAAGCTTTCTTT.

The chain recombines TRBV4-2 with TRBJ2-7; 8 bases map to TRBD1. V was pared by 4 bases and J by 7 bases, with 12 bases of the junction left unmatched. The CDR3 runs 15 residues. The germline V gene encodes CDR1 LGHNA and CDR2 YNFKEQ. The CDR3 region has the DNA TGTGCCAGCAGCCTGGGCGGGACAGGCCTAGGAGAGCAGTACTTC. Residues: CASSLGGTGLGEQYF.

The chain employs TRBV5-5 and TRBJ1-5; D perhaps matches TRBD1 (6 bases). V lost 2 bases, J lost 0 bases, and 9 bases lay in between. The CDR3 is 15 residues long. The germline V gene has CDR1 SGHKS and CDR2 YYEKEE (reference sequence). The CDR3 nucleotides are TGTGCCAGCAGCTTCCTGGGGGCTAGCAATCAGCCCCAGCATTTT. Amino acids: CASSFLGASNQPQHF.

The chain links TRBV2 to TRBJ1-4; TRBD1 matches 8 bases. Germline V lookup: CDR1 SNHLY, CDR2 FYNNEI. The CDR3 consists of 13 residues. V gave up 7 bases and J gave up 3 bases; unmatched junction bases: 1. The CDR3 DNA sequence: TGTGCCAGCATGGGACAGGCTAATGAAAAACTGTTTTTT. Translating gives CASMGQANEKLFF.

The chain is built from TRBV4-1 and TRBJ2-4; 13 nucleotides align to TRBD2. The J segment lost 6 bases and the V segment lost 2 bases, leaving 4 bases of the junction unmatched. The CDR3 consists of 16 residues. Germline CDR1 reads MGHRA; CDR2 reads YSYEKL. The CDR3 reads CASSQLLAGGPNIQYF. CDR3 nucleotide sequence: TGCGCCAGCAGCCAATTACTAGCGGGAGGGCCAAACATTCAGTACTTC.

The rearrangement uses TRBV27 and TRBJ2-5, with D tentatively TRBD2 (6 bases). The V end was cut by 5 bases, the J end by 5 bases, with 15 bases between. The CDR3 consists of 14 residues. CDR1 and CDR2 (germline): MNHEY, SMNVEV (reference sequence). The CDR3 bases are TGTGCCAGCAGTCTCGGCCGGGGGTGGGAGACCCAGTACTTC. This sequence encodes CASSLGRGWETQYF.

The CDR3 loop reads CACHGTGSTDTQYF. The DNA of the CDR3 is TGTGCCTGTCACGGGACAGGGAGCACAGATACGCAGTATTTT. The V and J genes are TRBV30 and TRBJ2-3, with 9 positions matching TRBD1. The CDR3 totals 14 residues. The germline V gene has CDR1 GTSNPN and CDR2 SVGIG (reference sequence). Trimming cost V 6 bases and J 0 bases; bases outside gene matches: 4.